This entry describes one T cell receptor beta chain. The antigen remains undetermined. One base away lies a much larger clone, so this may be a sequencing read error. As the CDR3 is not closed by the conserved phenylalanine or tryptophan, this likely results from a read error. The data originate from a study of early T cells in non-severe SARS-CoV-2 infection. Across the study: Unpaired chains resulted from sequencing bulk RNA of unsorted whole blood. Study results and limitations: VDJdb matching favored anti-spike CD8 responses, missing private and CD4 specificities.

V lost 8 bases to trimming and J lost 3 bases, with 13 bases between them. CDR3 length equals 12 residues. Germline CDR1 reads DFQATT; CDR2 reads SNEGSKA (reference sequence). Attached unique molecular identifiers marked individual cDNA molecules. TCRdb reanalysed the 5' RACE reads using MiXCR and keeps one entry per CDR3 protein. The sample holds some 30,000 distinct CDR3 sequences; 5.5% to 8% are singletons and the top ten take less than 3%. The receptor comes from an adult who was a healthcare worker with PCR-confirmed SARS-CoV-2 infection or an uninfected control (not recorded which). Sequencing was done on a sample of whole blood. The rearrangement links TRBV20-1 to TRBJ1-2, with unresolved D. In DNA form, the CDR3 reads TGCAGTACGTACTTAACCGACTATGGCTACACCTAC. Translation gives CSTYLTDYGYTY.